This T cell receptor (beta chain) originates from a study of Tregs in tolerant kidney transplant recipients. Study-wide results and limits: Donor-specific Treg expansion exceeded global Treg expansion in tolerant patients, suggesting antigen drive.

TCRdb's copy holds only in-frame clones and misses some; the assay was immunoSEQ multiplex PCR. Among about 100,000 clones listed, more than 85% were seen once. With respect to this clone: Its specificity is not known.

Germline-derived CDR1 and CDR2 are SGHRS and YFSETQ. The CDR3 contains 17 residues. V shed 2 bases and J shed 0 bases, with 14 bases lying between them. Sequenced material: CD4+ T cells from blood, taken before the transplant. The TCR was taken from a human donor who received a combined kidney and bone marrow transplant. The chain carries TRBV5-1 and TRBJ1-4; D gene uncertain. CDR3 DNA sequence: TGCGCCAGCAGCTTTGTACAGACTACGGCAACTAATGAAAAACTGTTTTTT. Translating it yields CASSFVQTTATNEKLFF.